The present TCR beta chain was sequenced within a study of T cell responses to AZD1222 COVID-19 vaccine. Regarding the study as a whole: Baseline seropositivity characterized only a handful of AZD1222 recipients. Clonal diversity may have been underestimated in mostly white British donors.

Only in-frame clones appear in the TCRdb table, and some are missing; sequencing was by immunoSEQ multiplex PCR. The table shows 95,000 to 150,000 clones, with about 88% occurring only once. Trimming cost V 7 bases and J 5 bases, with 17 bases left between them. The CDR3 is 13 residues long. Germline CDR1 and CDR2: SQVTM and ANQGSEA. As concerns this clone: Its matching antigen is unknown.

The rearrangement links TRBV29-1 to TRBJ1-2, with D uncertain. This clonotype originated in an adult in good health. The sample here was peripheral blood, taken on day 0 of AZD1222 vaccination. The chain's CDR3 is CSAERPSTYGYTF. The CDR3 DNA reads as TGCAGCGCCGAACGACCATCCACTTATGGCTACACCTTC. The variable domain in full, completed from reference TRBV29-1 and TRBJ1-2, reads SAVISQKPSRDICQRGTSLTIQCQVDSQVTMMFWYRQQPGQSLTLIATANQGSEATYESGFVIDKFPISRPNLTFSTLTVSNMSPEDSSIYLCSAERPSTYGYTFGSGTRLTVV.